These 14 T cell receptor beta chains were sequenced from one sample in a study of blood T cell repertoires in COVID-19. The assay was immunoSEQ multiplex PCR, and TCRdb's table has in-frame clones only and misses some. The data hold 130,000 to 150,000 clones, with 85% observed a single time. The sequencing sample was made of peripheral blood. The receptor set was obtained from a human donor with acute or convalescent COVID-19. The donor label of this sample is uncertain.

The rearrangement links TRBV29-1 to TRBJ1-4; D is unresolved. This CDR3 region has 16 residues. V was pared by 2 bases and J by 3 bases, with 16 bases between. Germline CDR1 reads SQVTM; CDR2 reads ANQGSEA. The CDR3, as DNA: TGCAGCGTTGAATTTTCGGGTTTAGGAGCTAATGAAAAACTGTTTTTT. It specifies CSVEFSGLGANEKLFF.

The V gene is TRBV3-1 (or the pseudogene TRBV3-2), the J gene TRBJ2-3; possible D gene TRBD2, 5 bases. Trimming pared 1 base from V and 4 bases from J, leaving 6 bases between. This CDR3 spans 13 amino acids. Germline CDR1 and CDR2: LGHDT and YNNKEL (reference sequence). The CDR3 DNA sequence: TGTGCCAGCAGCCAAGGGGGAGCAGATACGCAGTATTTT. It is translated as CASSQGGADTQYF.

This CDR3 reads CASSLGSGGYYNEQFF. CDR3 DNA: TGCGCCAGCAGCTTGGGTAGCGGGGGCTATTACAATGAGCAGTTCTTC. This chain connects TRBV5-1 to TRBJ2-1; 9 positions agree with TRBD2. J lost 4 bases, V lost 0 bases, and 5 bases had no gene match. Germline V lookup: CDR1 SGHRS, CDR2 YFSETQ. The CDR3 runs 16 residues.

V is TRBV28 and J is TRBJ1-1; perhaps TRBD1 as D (6 bases). Trimming cost V 2 bases and J 3 bases, with 13 bases left between them. The CDR3 loop spans 15 amino acids. Per the germline V gene, CDR1 is MDHEN and CDR2 is SYDVKM. CDR3 amino acids: CASSLTTGHDTEAFF. For the CDR3, the DNA is TGTGCCAGCAGTTTAACAACGGGACACGACACTGAAGCTTTCTTT.

The chain couples TRBV18 to TRBJ1-2; no clear D gene. Per the germline V gene, CDR1 is KGHSH and CDR2 is LQKENI. Trimming left V 2 bases short and J 8 bases short, with 12 bases between. The CDR3 runs 13 residues. In DNA, the CDR3 is TGTGCCAGCTCACCATTGACCGGGGAAGGCTACACCTTC. Protein product: CASSPLTGEGYTF.

The chain combines TRBV12-3 or TRBV12-4 with TRBJ1-1; tentatively, D is TRBD1 (5 bases). Trimming left V 7 bases short and J 3 bases short, with 12 bases between. This CDR3 is built from 13 residues. CDR3 sequence: CASTSTVHTEAFF. CDR3 coding DNA: TGTGCCAGCACCTCGACAGTTCACACTGAAGCTTTCTTT.

The V and J genes are TRBV18 and TRBJ2-5; tentatively, D is TRBD1 (6 bases). Germline V CDR1 and CDR2: KGHSH, LQKENI. This CDR3 contains 16 residues. V was clipped by 3 bases and J by 1 base, with 15 bases between them. The CDR3: CASSPGQLSSQETQYF. CDR3 DNA: TGTGCCAGCTCACCCGGACAGCTTTCTTCCCAAGAGACCCAGTACTTC.

This clone was detected only once. CDR3 in DNA: TGTGCCACCCAAACCGGGACTAGCGCTTACAATGAGCAGTTCTTC. Its protein product is CATQTGTSAYNEQFF. This chain joins TRBV6-5 and TRBJ2-1, with 10 bases fitting TRBD2. The V gene end was trimmed by 10 bases and the J gene end by 4 bases; junction bases not matched to a gene: 10. The CDR3 contains 15 residues. Germline CDR1 is MNHEY and CDR2 is SVGAGI.

This sequence joins TRBV3-1 (or the pseudogene TRBV3-2) and TRBJ1-6; D not resolved. The CDR3 runs to 13 residues. V lost 1 base and J 8 bases, leaving 6 bases between the germline ends. Germline CDR1 and CDR2: LGHDT and YNNKEL (reference sequence). The CDR3 DNA sequence: TGTGCCAGCAGCCAAGCTCAGTATTCACCCCTCCACTTT. Translating it yields CASSQAQYSPLHF.

J is TRBJ2-2 and V is TRBV19; 12 nucleotides agree with TRBD1. CDR3 size: 15 residues. Germline CDR1 and CDR2: LNHDA and SQIVND (reference sequence). The trim removed 9 bases at V and 6 bases at J, leaving 8 bases unmatched. The CDR3 DNA reads as TGTGCCAGCAAACCGGGACAGGGGGCGCCCGGGGAGCTGTTTTTT. Amino acid sequence: CASKPGQGAPGELFF.

The chain recombines TRBV11-2 with TRBJ2-7, with D perhaps matching TRBD2 (6 bases). The CDR3 spans 13 residues. Trimming cost V 5 bases and J 1 base, with 9 bases left between them. Germline CDR1 SGHAT, CDR2 FQNNGV. For the CDR3, the DNA is TGTGCCAGCAGCCTGGGAGGTTCCTACGAGCAGTACTTC. Protein: CASSLGGSYEQYF.

J is TRBJ1-5 and V is TRBV7-2; a weak D match, TRBD1 (6 bases). CDR1 is SGHTA, CDR2 FQGNSA, per germline. CDR3 length: 16 residues. Trimming shortened V by 1 base and J by 6 bases, and 16 bases separated the two germline ends. This CDR3 reads CASSLEGRGNRQPQHF. The CDR3 nucleotides are TGTGCCAGCAGCTTAGAGGGTAGGGGGAATCGTCAGCCCCAGCATTTT.

V gene TRBV6-6 combines with J gene TRBJ2-1; D is uncertain. Trimming removed 2 bases from V and 4 bases from J, with 9 bases in between. The germline V gene encodes CDR1 MNHNY and CDR2 SVGAGI (reference sequence). The CDR3 is 14 amino acids. The CDR3 here is CASSYPETYNEQFF. The DNA for the CDR3 is TGTGCCAGCAGTTACCCCGAGACTTACAATGAGCAGTTCTTC.

This chain connects TRBV7-2 to TRBJ2-1; TRBD2 matches at 11 bases. CDR3 length: 14 amino acids. The V gene end was trimmed by 6 bases and the J gene end by 4 bases; junction bases not matched to a gene: 2. CDR1 SGHTA and CDR2 FQGNSA come from the germline V gene. The CDR3 region has the DNA TGTGCCAGCAGTCCTAGCGGGAGGTACAATGAGCAGTTCTTC. Amino acid sequence: CASSPSGRYNEQFF.